This T cell receptor (beta chain) is from a study of siplizumab effects on memory and regulatory T cells. Findings of the study overall: The naive T cell population seemed more diverse than memory cells and seemed a major contributor to the alloresponse.

TCRdb's copy holds only in-frame clones and misses some; the assay was immunoSEQ multiplex PCR. This sample yields around 26,000 clones, of which roughly 84% are seen a single time; roughly a quarter belongs to the top ten. V was clipped by 10 bases and J by 1 base, with 16 bases between them. Per the germline V gene, CDR1 is MNHNY and CDR2 is SVGAGI (reference sequence). This CDR3 spans 15 amino acids. For this clone: What it binds is not known.

The sequenced sample was memory CD4+ T cells sorted from blood. The receptor comes from a human donor in good health. The chain combines TRBV6-6 with TRBJ2-2; D tentatively fits TRBD1 or TRBD2 (5 bases each). CDR3 sequence (DNA): TGTGCCACCTGGATCGGGACGGTGAACACCGGGGAGCTGTTTTTT. Residues: CATWIGTVNTGELFF.